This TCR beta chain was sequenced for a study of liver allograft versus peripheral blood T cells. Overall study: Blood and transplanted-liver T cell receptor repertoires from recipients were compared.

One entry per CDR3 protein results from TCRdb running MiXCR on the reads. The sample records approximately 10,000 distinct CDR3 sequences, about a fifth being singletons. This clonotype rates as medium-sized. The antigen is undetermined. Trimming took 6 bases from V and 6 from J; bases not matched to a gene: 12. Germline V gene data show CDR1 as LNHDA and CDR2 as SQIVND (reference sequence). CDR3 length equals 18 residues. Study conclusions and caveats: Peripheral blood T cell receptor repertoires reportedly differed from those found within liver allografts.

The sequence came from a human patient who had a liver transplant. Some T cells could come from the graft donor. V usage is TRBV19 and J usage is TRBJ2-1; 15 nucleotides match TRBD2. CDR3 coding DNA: TGTGCCAGTAGGCAGGGTCCCGGGACTAGCGGGAGGACCAATGAGCAGTTCTTC. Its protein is CASRQGPGTSGRTNEQFF.